One sample yielded the 12 T cell receptor beta chains listed below, sequenced in a study of CD8 T cells in ankylosing spondylitis. Overall study results and limits: Characteristic, it appeared, of ankylosing spondylitis blood was a TCR beta motif of eight highly homologous variants.

MiXCR, applied by TCRdb to the 5' RACE reads, yields one record per CDR3 protein. This repertoire shows some 840,000 distinct CDR3 sequences, roughly 12% found once; its top ten account for under 0.6%. For these receptors, no antigen is known. Sequences were obtained from blood, either unsorted or a sorted T cell fraction (not recorded which). The receptor set was obtained from a male donor with ankylosing spondylitis.

The chain uses TRBV20-1 and TRBJ2-2; 11 nucleotides match TRBD1. V lost 5 bases, J lost 7 bases, and 9 bases stayed unmatched. CDR3 length: 15 residues. Germline V gene lookup returns CDR1 DFQATT and CDR2 SNEGSKA (reference sequence). In DNA, the CDR3 is TGCAGTGCTTTCGGGACAGGGGGTCTGGGCGGGGAGCTGTTTTTT. This encodes CSAFGTGGLGGELFF.

CDR3 DNA sequence: TGTGCCAGCAGCGTAGATGGAGGGGACTACACCGGGGAGCTGTTTTTT. Protein: CASSVDGGDYTGELFF. J is TRBJ2-2 and V is TRBV9; D is possibly TRBD2 (6 bases). Deletions cut 0 bases from V and 3 bases from J, with 12 bases between. CDR3 length: 16 amino acids. Germline-derived CDR1 and CDR2 are SGDLS and YYNGEE.

This clonotype was picked up many times. This sequence joins TRBV27 and TRBJ1-2; no clear D gene. CDR1 is MNHEY, CDR2 SMNVEV, per germline (reference sequence). The CDR3 consists of 11 residues. V was shortened by 8 bases and J by 9 bases, with 13 bases between the two germline ends. Here the CDR3 DNA reads TGTGCCAGCGGTCCGGAGGGCAGCTACACCTTC. Its protein is CASGPEGSYTF.

The chain carries TRBV7-2 and TRBJ2-7; a weak D match, TRBD1 (5 bases). The V gene lost 5 bases and the J gene lost 6 bases, with 14 bases spanning the gap. Germline V gene lookup returns CDR1 SGHTA and CDR2 FQGNSA. The CDR3 has 13 amino acids. CDR3 in amino acids: CASSSNRKGEQYF. As DNA, the CDR3 is TGTGCCAGCAGCAGCAACAGGAAAGGCGAGCAGTACTTC.

The V and J genes are TRBV28 and TRBJ1-2; D gene uncertain. The CDR3 length is 17 residues. V lost 4 bases and J 2 bases, leaving 20 bases between the germline ends. The germline V gene encodes CDR1 MDHEN and CDR2 SYDVKM. CDR3 sequence reads: CASSSYRAATANYGYTF. CDR3 nucleotides: TGTGCCAGCAGTTCCTACCGGGCCGCCACCGCCAACTATGGCTACACCTTC.

V gene TRBV27 combines with J gene TRBJ1-2, with 7 bases matching TRBD1. The CDR3 is 14 amino acids. Looked up from germline, CDR1 is MNHEY and CDR2 is SMNVEV (reference sequence). V lost 5 bases, J lost 7 bases, and 10 bases stayed unmatched. The CDR3 loop is CASSPQGRPGGYTF. The CDR3 DNA follows: TGTGCCAGCAGTCCACAGGGGAGGCCCGGTGGCTACACCTTC.

This clonotype has more than one count but fewer than ten. The rearrangement links TRBV27 to TRBJ1-5, with unresolved D. V was clipped by 2 bases and J by 3 bases, with 11 bases between them. Per germline, CDR1 MNHEY and CDR2 SMNVEV (reference sequence). The CDR3 has 15 amino acids. The CDR3 spells CASSLRRADNQPQHF. As DNA, the CDR3 is TGTGCCAGCAGTTTAAGGCGCGCCGACAATCAGCCCCAGCATTTT.

This clonotype has just a few counts. V is TRBV6-1 and J is TRBJ1-2, with unresolved D. V dropped 4 bases and J dropped 9 bases, with 18 bases sitting between them. The CDR3 has 14 amino acids. In germline, CDR1 is MNHNS, CDR2 SASEGT. The CDR3: CASSASLKGDSYTF. The CDR3, as DNA: TGTGCCAGCAGTGCCTCCCTAAAGGGAGATAGCTACACCTTC.

This clonotype was seen at least ten times. CDR3 nucleotide sequence: TGCAGTGCCCAACCAGGACAGTACTATGGCTACACCTTC. Translation gives CSAQPGQYYGYTF. The gene calls are TRBV20-1 and TRBJ1-2, with TRBD1 as a possible D gene (6 bases). The V end was cut by 6 bases, the J end by 3 bases, with 14 bases between. Germline loops: CDR1 DFQATT, CDR2 SNEGSKA (reference sequence). This CDR3 is built from 13 residues.

This chain connects TRBV11-1 to TRBJ2-1; D gene ambiguous. Trimming left V 5 bases short and J 1 base short, with 15 bases between. The germline CDR1 and CDR2 sequences are SGHAT and FQDESV (reference sequence). The CDR3 consists of 16 residues. The CDR3 here is CASSQVIRLSYNEQFF. The CDR3 DNA reads TGTGCCAGCAGCCAAGTCATACGGCTTTCCTACAATGAGCAGTTCTTC.

This clonotype was detected many times. The chain uses TRBV18 and TRBJ1-1; D gene uncertain. The CDR3 is 11 residues long. Trimming took 8 bases from V and 4 from J, leaving 8 bases between them. The germline V gene has CDR1 KGHSH and CDR2 LQKENI. CDR3 region: CASSPGTEAFF. CDR3 coding DNA: TGTGCCAGCAGCCCGGGCACTGAAGCTTTCTTT.

This rearrangement joins TRBV11-2 to TRBJ2-2, with 11 bases matching TRBD2. Germline loops: CDR1 SGHAT, CDR2 FQNNGV. The CDR3 covers 15 residues. The J segment lost 8 bases and the V segment lost 3 bases, leaving 5 bases of the junction unmatched. The CDR3 is CASSLGTSGGGELFF. The CDR3 DNA is TGTGCCAGCAGCTTGGGGACTAGCGGAGGGGGGGAGCTGTTTTTT.